Sequencing of this T cell receptor beta chain was carried out in a study of shared clonotypes between healthy human individuals. Whole-study context: CD8 memory received one plate per donor, CD8 naive two, CD4 memory three and CD4 naive three.

Participating donors were healthy, HIV-negative adults free of recent acute infections or vaccinations. Germline V lookup: CDR1 SEHNR, CDR2 FQNEAQ (reference sequence). The CDR3 contains 15 residues. V gave up 5 bases and J gave up 4 bases, with 15 bases separating them. About this clone itself: Its specificity is not known.

Study findings and constraints: Memory subsets had estimated richness that was generally smaller than that of naive subsets.

Assay used: immunoSEQ multiplex PCR; TCRdb lists only in-frame clones, some missing. The sample lists hundreds of thousands of clones; about 74% were seen once. The clonotype was recovered from a woman aged 25 to 39 in good health. The specimen was memory CD4+ T cells sorted from blood. The subset: CD45RA-negative fraction. The genes are TRBV7-9 and TRBJ1-5; no reliable D call. CDR3 bases: TGTGCCAGCAGCCCCCCCGAGGGCGGGAATCAGCCCCAGCATTTT. As protein: CASSPPEGGNQPQHF.